Presented here are 13 T cell receptor beta chains from one specimen sequenced in a study of shared clonotypes between healthy human individuals. Sequencing used immunoSEQ multiplex PCR; TCRdb keeps in-frame clones, though not all of them. The sample includes about 480,000 clones, approximately 79% of them seen just once. The source material was PBMCs. The source is a woman aged 40 to 50 in good health. Some clones in this sample may be carry-over from other donors' samples.

This chain uses TRBV5-6 with TRBJ2-2; 13 bases fit TRBD2. This CDR3 region has 18 residues. V shed 0 bases, J shed 5 bases, and the junction held 7 bases outside the gene matches. Germline V gene sequence: CDR1 SGHDT, CDR2 YYEEEE. CDR3 DNA: TGTGCCAGCAGCTTGGGGGGCGCGGGACTAGCGGGGACCGGGGAGCTGTTTTTT. It yields the protein CASSLGGAGLAGTGELFF.

The V and J genes are TRBV6-6 and TRBJ2-5; D is undetermined. V was shortened by 0 bases and J by 1 base, with 6 bases between the two germline ends. The germline gives CDR1 MNHNY, CDR2 SVGAGI (reference sequence). The CDR3 covers 14 residues. CDR3 sequence: CASSYSKAQETQYF. CDR3 DNA sequence: TGTGCCAGCAGTTACTCGAAGGCCCAAGAGACCCAGTACTTC.

This clone was counted between two and nine times. The chain combines TRBV18 with TRBJ1-1; D not resolved. Germline V gene sequence: CDR1 KGHSH, CDR2 LQKENI. CDR3 size: 12 residues. Trimming stripped 5 bases from V and 4 bases from J, with 8 bases between. This chain's CDR3 is CASSKGGTEAFF. As DNA, the CDR3 is TGTGCCAGCTCAAAGGGTGGCACTGAAGCTTTCTTT. The variable domain in full, with the rest retrieved from reference TRBV18 and TRBJ1-1, is NAGVMQNPRHLVRRRGQEARLRCSPMKGHSHVYWYRQLPEEGLKFMVYLQKENIIDESGMPKERFSAEFPKEGPSILRIQQVVRGDSAAYFCASSKGGTEAFFGQGTRLTVV.

The chain has TRBV28 and TRBJ1-2; D might be TRBD1 (6 bases). V lost 5 bases and J lost 7, with 17 bases in between. Germline-derived CDR1 and CDR2 are MDHEN and SYDVKM. The CDR3 totals 14 residues. The CDR3 protein is CASSPAMGGTGYTF. The CDR3 DNA sequence: TGTGCCAGCAGTCCAGCAATGGGGGGCACTGGCTACACCTTC.

The chain has TRBV10-1 and TRBJ1-5, with TRBD1 identical over 7 bases. Germline V gene lookup returns CDR1 WNHNN and CDR2 SYGVQD (reference sequence). With 9 bases clipped from V and 0 bases from J, the junction kept 14 bases outside the gene matches. CDR3 length equals 17 residues. The CDR3 DNA reads TGCGCCAGGCCTAAAGGAGGACAGGACGATAGCAATCAGCCCCAGCATTTT. Its translation is CARPKGGQDDSNQPQHF.

This clone was detected a few times. CDR3 sequence reads: CASSLRLVTEAFF. CDR3 coding DNA: TGTGCCAGCAGCTTAAGGTTGGTCACTGAAGCTTTCTTT. The genes are TRBV13 and TRBJ1-1; D unresolved. Germline V gene lookup returns CDR1 PRHDT and CDR2 FYEKMQ (reference sequence). CDR3 length: 13 residues. V was trimmed by 2 bases and J by 4 bases, leaving 8 bases between them.

This clone was recorded a few times. The chain combines TRBV6-1 with TRBJ1-5; no definite D call. V dropped 1 base and J dropped 0 bases, with 7 bases sitting between them. From germline, CDR1 is MNHNS and CDR2 SASEGT. The CDR3 sequence is 15 residues long. The CDR3 is CASSEEDGSNQPQHF. In nucleotides, the CDR3 is TGTGCCAGCAGTGAAGAAGACGGTAGCAATCAGCCCCAGCATTTT.

The chain carries TRBV2 and TRBJ2-5; TRBD2 aligns across 12 bases. The CDR3 contains 15 residues. The trim removed 9 bases at V and 5 bases at J, leaving 10 bases unmatched. The germline gives CDR1 SNHLY, CDR2 FYNNEI. The CDR3 reads CASSLAGGPRETQYF. As DNA, the CDR3 is TGTGCCAGTAGTCTAGCGGGAGGGCCCCGCGAGACCCAGTACTTC.

Concerning this clone itself: Germline is not matched at one junction end, which may reflect a read error. The chain links TRBV6-1 to TRBJ2-7; D remains unclear. Per the germline V gene, CDR1 is MNHNS and CDR2 is SASEGT. The CDR3 loop spans 13 amino acids. The CDR3 DNA reads as TGTGCCAGCAGTGAAAATCGGGCCAGCCAAGTTTCCTTC. Encoded protein: CASSENRASQVSF.

This rearrangement joins TRBV7-2 to TRBJ2-7; a possible D gene is TRBD2 (6 bases). Germline assignment: CDR1 SGHTA and CDR2 FQGNSA. The CDR3 loop spans 13 amino acids. Trimming left V 1 base short and J 5 bases short, with 9 bases between. CDR3: CASSLGRDNEQYF. CDR3 DNA: TGTGCCAGCAGCTTAGGGAGGGATAACGAGCAGTACTTC.

The gene calls are TRBV5-1 and TRBJ2-3; D gene unclear. Trimming removed 0 bases from V and 6 bases from J, with 11 bases in between. Germline V gene lookup returns CDR1 SGHRS and CDR2 YFSETQ. The CDR3 is made up of 14 amino acids. This CDR3 reads CASSLADPTDTQYF. The DNA of the CDR3 is TGCGCCAGCAGCTTGGCCGACCCCACGGATACGCAGTATTTT.

This rearrangement joins TRBV7-3 to TRBJ2-3, with 7 bases aligning to TRBD1. V was clipped by 5 bases and J by 4 bases; unmatched bases: 6. From germline, CDR1 is SGHTA and CDR2 FQGTGA. The CDR3 loop spans 14 amino acids. In nucleotides, the CDR3 is TGTGCCAGCAGCCTCGACAGGGCGTCAGATACGCAGTATTTT. This translates into CASSLDRASDTQYF.

This clone was counted between two and nine times. The chain combines TRBV5-1 with TRBJ2-7, with a weak D call TRBD1 (6 bases). Trimming shortened V by 4 bases and J by 2 bases, and 10 bases separated the two germline ends. Germline loops: CDR1 SGHRS, CDR2 YFSETQ. The length of the CDR3 is 13 residues. The DNA of the CDR3 is TGCGCCAGCAGCCGGGACAATCCCTACGAGCAGTACTTC. This translates into CASSRDNPYEQYF.